This record concerns one T cell receptor (beta chain) sequence. Its target antigen remains unknown. Base quality data are lacking; no much larger clone is found one base away. The library was obtained by the immunoSEQ multiplex PCR assay. The table was pulled from immuneACCESS by TCRdb, which kept in-frame rearrangements only. Such tables lose some clones; where checked, under half of the loss comes from unresolved V genes, and the rest has no known cause. For this sample there are about 17,000 clones; 88% appear just once. The top ten clonotypes cover around 12% of the sample. The CDR3 measures 15 amino acids from cysteine to phenylalanine. The only DNA kept is the CDR3, 45 bases in frame from the first base. V sheds 1 base and J sheds 3 bases, leaving 12 bases between their ends. CDR1 and CDR2 were assigned from the germline V gene as KGHSH and LQKENI. This entry is derived from a study of T cell changes during pregnancy in multiple sclerosis (dated by TCRdb to the late 2010s). As for the study more broadly: In women with multiple sclerosis, the researchers looked at how the T cell repertoire shifted as pregnancy progressed.

This specimen consisted of CD8+ T cells from peripheral blood mononuclear cells, obtained after pregnancy. The receptor was derived from a female donor in good health, enrolled as a control in a pregnancy study. In this chain, TRBV18 is recombined with TRBJ1-2; a tentative D call is TRBD1 (6 bases match). The DNA reads as follows: TGTGCCAGCTCACCACGTCAGGACAGTCACTATGGCTACACCTTC. Its protein product is CASSPRQDSHYGYTF.